A single sample gave rise to the 14 T cell receptor beta chains below, sequenced in a study of shared clonotypes between healthy human individuals. Generated by immunoSEQ multiplex PCR, the TCRdb table keeps only in-frame clones and is missing some. The profile covers about a million clones, with over 75% appearing a single time and roughly 1.5% taken by the ten largest. The source material was memory CD4+ T cells sorted from blood. The sample's subset: CD45RA-negative fraction. The origin of the receptors is a man aged 18 to 35 in good health.

The CDR3 loop is CASGGVESNSGNTIYF. The DNA for the CDR3 is TGTGCCAGTGGGGGGGTAGAGTCGAACTCTGGAAACACCATATATTTT. J is TRBJ1-3 and V is TRBV19; D possibly corresponds to TRBD1 (5 bases). Trimming removed 8 bases at V and 0 bases at J, with 17 bases between. This CDR3 contains 16 residues. CDR1 and CDR2 from the germline V gene are LNHDA and SQIVND (reference sequence).

This clone has just a few counts. The V call is TRBV11-2, the J call TRBJ1-1, with TRBD1 matching 8 bases. From germline, CDR1 is SGHAT and CDR2 FQNNGV. The V gene end was trimmed by 5 bases and the J gene end by 2 bases; junction bases not matched to a gene: 4. The CDR3 length is 14 residues. The CDR3 DNA reads TGTGCCAGCAGCCCGGACAGGGTTAACACTGAAGCTTTCTTT. Encoded protein: CASSPDRVNTEAFF. Full variable domain (outside the CDR3, taken from reference TRBV11-2 and TRBJ1-1): EAGVAQSPRYKIIEKRQSVAFWCNPISGHATLYWYQQILGQGPKLLIQFQNNGVVDDSQLPKDRFSAERLKGVDSTLKIQPAKLEDSAVYLCASSPDRVNTEAFFGQGTRLTVV.

The rearrangement joins TRBV15 to TRBJ2-1; D may be TRBD2 (6 bases). V was trimmed by 2 bases and J by 7 bases, leaving 15 bases between them. This CDR3 is built from 15 residues. CDR1 is LNHNV and CDR2 is YYDKDF in the germline V gene (reference sequence). The CDR3 loop is CATSRPQRVLNEQFF. CDR3 bases: TGTGCCACCAGCAGACCACAGCGGGTACTAAATGAGCAGTTCTTC.

Only a few counts were recorded for this clone. In the same sample, other DNA sequences code for this CDR3. CDR3 in DNA: TGTGCCTGGAGTGTTGGGGGGGAGCAGTTCTTC. Protein: CAWSVGGEQFF. The rearrangement joins TRBV30 to TRBJ2-1, with D possibly being TRBD2 (6 bases). The CDR3 sequence is 11 residues long. Trimming removed 0 bases at V and 10 bases at J, with 7 bases between. Germline V gene sequence: CDR1 GTSNPN, CDR2 SVGIG (reference sequence).

The chain has TRBV7-9 and TRBJ2-6; perhaps TRBD1 as D (6 bases). The CDR3 totals 18 residues. CDR1 is SEHNR and CDR2 is FQNEAQ in the germline V gene (reference sequence). V lost 4 bases to trimming and J lost 0 bases, with 16 bases between them. The CDR3 protein is CASSSLDGTYSGANVLTF. CDR3 coding DNA: TGTGCCAGCAGCTCCCTCGACGGGACATACTCTGGGGCCAACGTCCTGACTTTC.

The chain recombines TRBV6-1 with TRBJ1-5, with a possible D match to TRBD1 (5 bases). The germline gives CDR1 MNHNS, CDR2 SASEGT. Trimming left V 7 bases short and J 11 bases short, with 15 bases between. The CDR3 extends over 12 amino acids. For the CDR3, the DNA is TGTGCCAGCAAATCGGGGGGGAAAGCCCAGCATTTT. This gives the protein CASKSGGKAQHF.

The V gene is TRBV5-1, the J gene TRBJ1-1; D might be TRBD1 (5 bases). CDR3 size: 14 residues. V lost 3 bases and J 3 bases, leaving 12 bases between the germline ends. Per germline, CDR1 SGHRS and CDR2 YFSETQ. CDR3 sequence reads: CASSYSDRDTEAFF. CDR3 coding DNA: TGCGCCAGCAGCTATTCCGACAGAGACACTGAAGCTTTCTTT.

The sample holds a few counts of this clone. The chain recombines TRBV19 with TRBJ2-2; 9 bases are a match to TRBD2. After removal of 3 bases from V and 7 bases from J, the junction contained 9 bases not matched to a gene. CDR1 is LNHDA, CDR2 SQIVND, per germline (reference sequence). The CDR3 contains 16 residues. CDR3 bases: TGTGCCAGTAGTATCAAGAGCGGGAGGTCGGGCGGGGAGCTGTTTTTT. Amino acids: CASSIKSGRSGGELFF.

The count of this clone is one. This chain uses TRBV7-3 with TRBJ1-2; 7 nucleotides align to TRBD1. The germline V gene encodes CDR1 SGHTA and CDR2 FQGTGA. The CDR3 spans 17 residues. The J segment lost 4 bases and the V segment lost 3 bases, leaving 14 bases of the junction unmatched. DNA for the CDR3: TGTGCCAGCAGCTTGAGCGGACAGGAAAGAGATGTCTATGGCTACACCTTC. This encodes CASSLSGQERDVYGYTF.

The chain recombines TRBV6-6 with TRBJ1-2, with D uncertain. Germline V gene data show CDR1 as MNHNY and CDR2 as SVGAGI (reference sequence). There are 14 residues in the CDR3. V gave up 5 bases and J gave up 3 bases, with 13 bases separating them. The DNA for the CDR3 is TGTGCCAGCAGTCGGAGGGAGGGAGACTATGGCTACACCTTC. It translates to CASSRREGDYGYTF.

The rearrangement links TRBV19 to TRBJ1-4; the match to TRBD1 covers 10 bases. The CDR3 has 17 amino acids. V lost 5 bases, J lost 2 bases, and 8 bases stayed unmatched. Per the germline V gene, CDR1 is LNHDA and CDR2 is SQIVND (reference sequence). The CDR3 loop is CASSQRRQGATNEKLFF. The CDR3, as DNA: TGTGCCAGTAGTCAACGCCGACAGGGGGCGACTAATGAAAAACTGTTTTTT.

The J gene is TRBJ1-2, the V gene TRBV2, with D uncertain. Germline assignment: CDR1 SNHLY and CDR2 FYNNEI. The CDR3 runs 13 residues. Trimming took 6 bases from V and 0 from J, leaving 8 bases between them. CDR3 coding DNA: TGTGCCAGCAGCGTTGACCCTAACTATGGCTACACCTTC. Translation: CASSVDPNYGYTF. The whole variable domain, remainder taken from reference TRBV2 and TRBJ1-2, is EPEVTQTPSHQVTQMGQEVILRCVPISNHLYFYWYRQILGQKVEFLVSFYNNEISEKSEIFDDQFSVERPDGSNFTLKIRSTKLEDSAMYFCASSVDPNYGYTFGSGTRLTVV.

The rearrangement uses TRBV11-3 and TRBJ1-4, with TRBD1 as a possible D gene (5 bases). CDR1 and CDR2 from the germline V gene are SGHNT and YENEEA. Trimming cost V 3 bases and J 5 bases, with 13 bases left between them. This CDR3 has 15 residues. CDR3 bases: TGTGCCAGCAGCTTTGGGGGGAAGGTAAATGAAAAACTGTTTTTT. Translating gives CASSFGGKVNEKLFF.

V and J are TRBV9 and TRBJ2-7; 7 positions match TRBD1. The junction had 12 bases not matched to a gene; V was cut back by 4 bases and J by 5 bases. CDR1 SGDLS and CDR2 YYNGEE come from the germline V gene. This CDR3 contains 15 residues. CDR3 sequence (DNA): TGTGCCAGCAGCTCTACCGACAGGGTCTTCCACGAGCAGTACTTC. This sequence encodes CASSSTDRVFHEQYF. The whole variable domain, remainder taken from reference TRBV9 and TRBJ2-7, is DSGVTQTPKHLITATGQRVTLRCSPRSGDLSVYWYQQSLDQGLQFLIQYYNGEERAKGNILERFSAQQFPDLHSELNLSSLELGDSALYFCASSSTDRVFHEQYFGPGTRLTVT.